The clone carrying this T cell receptor (beta chain) was picked up many times. TCRdb redid the calling of the reads with MiXCR, one entry per CDR3 protein. The table shows some 29,000 distinct CDR3 sequences, with 18% occurring only once. This entry comes from a study of patients with pleural tuberculosis. This CDR3 contains 16 residues. V lost 0 bases, J lost 2 bases, and 2 bases stayed unmatched. The germline gives CDR1 MNHNY, CDR2 SVGAGI (reference sequence). Sequences were obtained from peripheral blood. The chain is built from TRBV6-6 and TRBJ1-3; TRBD1 agrees at 9 bases. The clonotype was recovered from a human donor with pleural tuberculosis. The CDR3 DNA reads as TGTGCCAGCAGTTACTCAGGGACAGGGCCTGGAAACACCATATATTTT. It is translated as CASSYSGTGPGNTIYF.